One sample yielded the 7 T cell receptor beta chains listed below, sequenced in a study of CD8+CD57+ T cells in acquired aplastic anemia. By flow cytometry, patients selected for sequencing had shown an expansion of CD8+CD57+ cells. According to the study, genomic DNA was the template for TCR beta VDJ and CDR3 profiling. TCRdb analysed the reads with MiXCR anew, one entry per CDR3 protein. The data show fewer than 85,000 distinct CDR3 sequences, roughly two thirds seen once. Sample: sorted CD4+, CD8+, or CD8+CD57+ T cells (not recorded which) from PBMCs. The receptor source for this set is a human donor with aplastic anemia.

The V gene is TRBV29-1, the J gene TRBJ2-7; D might be TRBD1 or TRBD2, each matching 6 bases. The V end was cut by 4 bases, the J end by 8 bases, with 15 bases between. The CDR3 contains 12 residues. Germline assignment: CDR1 SQVTM and CDR2 ANQGSEA. CDR3 protein: CSVGRDTVQQYF. CDR3 nucleotides: TGCAGCGTTGGGCGGGACACCGTTCAGCAGTACTTC.

Turning to this clonotype: An end of the junction differs from the germline gene, which may be a read error. This chain links TRBV7-7 with TRBJ2-5; D perhaps matches TRBD2 (5 bases). In germline, CDR1 is SSHAT, CDR2 FNYEAQ (reference sequence). The CDR3 runs 14 residues. The CDR3: CASSLVRGSETQYF. CDR3 coding DNA: TGTGCTAGCAGCTTAGTTCGGGGTAGTGAGACCCAGTACTTC. The entire variable domain, with the rest obtained from reference TRBV7-7 and TRBJ2-5, is as follows: GAGVSQSPRYKVTKRGQDVTLRCDPISSHATLYWYQQALGQGPEFLTYFNYEAQPDKSGLPSDRFSAERPEGSISTLTIQRTEQRDSAMYRCASSLVRGSETQYFGPGTRLLVL.

This clonotype was seen a single time. The chain joins TRBV29-1 to TRBJ2-7; D is unclear. Trimming took 2 bases from V and 7 from J, leaving 15 bases between them. This CDR3 has 13 residues. Germline CDR1 is SQVTM and CDR2 is ANQGSEA. CDR3 DNA: TGCAGCGTTGAACCCGAGGCAGGTGGTGAGCAGTACTTC. Translated, it gives CSVEPEAGGEQYF.

Ten or more counts support this clonotype. This chain links TRBV29-1 with TRBJ2-7; TRBD1 aligns across 8 bases. Losses at the gene ends were 1 base for V and 4 bases for J; bases not matched to a gene: 6. Germline-derived CDR1 and CDR2 are SQVTM and ANQGSEA. The CDR3 sequence is 14 residues long. CDR3 DNA sequence: TGCAGCGTTGAAGTGGGAGACAGGGGATACGAGCAGTACTTC. It codes for CSVEVGDRGYEQYF.

The J gene is TRBJ2-5, the V gene TRBV15; 9 nucleotides agree with TRBD2. J was trimmed by 9 bases and V by 10 bases; bases with no gene match: 15. The germline CDR1 and CDR2 sequences are LNHNV and YYDKDF (reference sequence). This CDR3 spans 14 amino acids. In nucleotides, the CDR3 is TGTGCCAGCACCACCGGGACTAGCCTGGAGCCCCAGTACTTC. Protein: CASTTGTSLEPQYF.

The chain is built from TRBV5-4 and TRBJ2-5, with 9 nucleotides matching TRBD1. There are 17 residues in the CDR3. Trimming removed 1 base from V and 1 base from J; junction bases left unmatched: 8. Germline V CDR1 and CDR2: SGHNT, YYREEE (reference sequence). The CDR3 DNA follows: TGTGCCAGCAGCTTGAGGGGACAGGGAATGGGCCAAGAGACCCAGTACTTC. Protein sequence: CASSLRGQGMGQETQYF.

The V gene is TRBV7-6, the J gene TRBJ2-7; D perhaps matches TRBD1 (5 bases). Germline V gene lookup returns CDR1 SGHVS and CDR2 FNYEAQ. The CDR3 has 15 amino acids. Trimming removed 2 bases from V and 3 bases from J, with 14 bases in between. The CDR3 region is CASSLKAGSGYEQYF. CDR3 nucleotide sequence: TGTGCCAGCAGCTTAAAGGCAGGGTCGGGCTACGAGCAGTACTTC.